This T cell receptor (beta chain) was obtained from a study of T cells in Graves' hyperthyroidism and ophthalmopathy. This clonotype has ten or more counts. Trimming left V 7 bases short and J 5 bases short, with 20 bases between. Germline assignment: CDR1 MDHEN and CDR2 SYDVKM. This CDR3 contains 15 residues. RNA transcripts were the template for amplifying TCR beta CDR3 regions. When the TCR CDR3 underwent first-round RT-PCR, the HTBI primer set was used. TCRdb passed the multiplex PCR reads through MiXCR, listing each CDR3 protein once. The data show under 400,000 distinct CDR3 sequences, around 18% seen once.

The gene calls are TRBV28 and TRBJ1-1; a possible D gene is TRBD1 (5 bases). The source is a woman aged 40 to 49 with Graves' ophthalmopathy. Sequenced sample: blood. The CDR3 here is CASIPAEGWRTEAFF. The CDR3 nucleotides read TGTGCCAGCATACCCGCCGAGGGGTGGCGGACTGAAGCTTTCTTT.